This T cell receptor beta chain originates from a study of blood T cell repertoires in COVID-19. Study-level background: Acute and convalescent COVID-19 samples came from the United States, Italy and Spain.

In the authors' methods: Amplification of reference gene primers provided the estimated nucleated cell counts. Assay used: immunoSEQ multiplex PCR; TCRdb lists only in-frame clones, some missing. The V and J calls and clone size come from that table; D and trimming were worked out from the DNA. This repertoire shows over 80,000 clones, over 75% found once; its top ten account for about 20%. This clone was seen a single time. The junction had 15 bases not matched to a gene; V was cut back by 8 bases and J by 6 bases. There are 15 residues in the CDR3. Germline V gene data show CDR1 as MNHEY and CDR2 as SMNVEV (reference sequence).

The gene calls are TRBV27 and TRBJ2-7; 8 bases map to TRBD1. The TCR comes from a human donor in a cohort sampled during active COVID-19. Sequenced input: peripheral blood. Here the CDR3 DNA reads TGTGCCAGCGCCTCCGAGACAGGGGTTATTGGCGAGCAGTACTTC. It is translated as CASASETGVIGEQYF.